One sample yielded the 11 T cell receptor beta chains listed below, sequenced in a study of T cell changes during pregnancy in multiple sclerosis. TCRdb's table, derived via immunoSEQ multiplex PCR, lists solely in-frame clones and lacks some. This sample carries roughly 42,000 clones, more than 85% of them seen once, and the ten largest clones take 0.5%. Sequenced here: CD4+ T cells from peripheral blood mononuclear cells, sampled in the second trimester of pregnancy. Source of these receptors: a female donor in good health, enrolled as a control in a pregnancy study.

The CDR3 bases are TGTGCCAGCAGCTTACAGTACCAAGAGACCCAGTACTTC. Translated, it gives CASSLQYQETQYF. V and J are TRBV7-2 and TRBJ2-5; D gene unclear. Germline assignment: CDR1 SGHTA and CDR2 FQGNSA. V was trimmed by 2 bases and J by 0 bases, leaving 4 bases between them. This CDR3 has 13 residues. The full variable domain, completed using reference TRBV7-2 and TRBJ2-5, is GAGVSQSPSNKVTEKGKDVELRCDPISGHTALYWYRQSLGQGLEFLIYFQGNSAPDKSGLPSDRFSAERTGGSVSTLTIQRTQQEDSAVYLCASSLQYQETQYFGPGTRLLVL.

This sequence joins TRBV12-1 and TRBJ2-3; the table's D gene call, TRBD2, was not cross checked with the DNA. TRBV12-1 is a listed pseudogene. This CDR3 has 17 amino acids. The CDR3 protein is CASSWQAGGPGPDTQYF. DNA of the CDR3: TGTGCCAGCAGCTGGCAGGCGGGAGGGCCAGGGCCCGATACGCAGTATTTT.

The rearrangement joins TRBV18 to TRBJ2-1; 12 bases are shared with TRBD2. Germline trimming cut 0 bases from V and 6 bases from J; bases unmatched to any gene: 3. Germline CDR1 KGHSH, CDR2 LQKENI. The CDR3 is 16 residues long. The CDR3 loop is CASSPPGTSGSNEQFF. Here the CDR3 DNA reads TGTGCCAGCTCACCACCAGGGACTAGCGGGTCCAATGAGCAGTTCTTC.

The V and J genes are TRBV6-4 and TRBJ2-3; 8 bases line up with TRBD2. This CDR3 has 15 amino acids. Germline CDR1 is MRHNA and CDR2 is SNTAGT. The V and J ends lost 5 bases and 4 bases, in that order; junction bases with no gene match: 8. In nucleotides, the CDR3 is TGTGCCAGCAGTCCAGCGGGAGTTTTGGCAGATACGCAGTATTTT. Protein: CASSPAGVLADTQYF.

The chain uses TRBV5-1 and TRBJ1-2; D remains ambiguous. Trimming took off 1 base at V and 4 bases at J, with 8 bases between the two ends. Per the germline V gene, CDR1 is SGHRS and CDR2 is YFSETQ. This CDR3 is 13 amino acids long. The CDR3 reads CASSLIQSYGYTF. CDR3 DNA: TGCGCCAGCAGCTTGATACAGTCCTATGGCTACACCTTC.

This rearrangement joins TRBV18 to TRBJ2-5, with D possibly being TRBD1 (5 bases). CDR1 and CDR2 from the germline V gene are KGHSH and LQKENI. Trimming stripped 4 bases from V and 8 bases from J, with 8 bases between. The length of the CDR3 is 11 residues. The CDR3 here is CASSRQRTQYF. CDR3 bases: TGTGCCAGCTCACGACAGCGCACCCAGTACTTC.

This clone appeared once. This CDR3 reads CASSSISYEQYF. CDR3 nucleotide sequence: TGTGCCAGCAGCTCGATATCCTACGAGCAGTACTTC. The chain carries TRBV5-4 and TRBJ2-5, with D uncertain. The DNA matches TRBJ2-7 better at its end, which makes the J call doubtful. In germline, CDR1 is SGHNT, CDR2 YYREEE (reference sequence). The CDR3 extends over 12 amino acids.

The gene calls are TRBV19 and TRBJ2-3; tentatively, D is TRBD1 (5 bases). The CDR3 is 14 amino acids. The V and J ends lost 3 bases and 1 base respectively, with 8 bases between them. Per germline, CDR1 LNHDA and CDR2 SQIVND (reference sequence). The CDR3 DNA sequence: TGTGCCAGTAGTATTAGCAGGGGCACAGATACGCAGTATTTT. The encoded protein is CASSISRGTDTQYF.

Remarks on this clone: A read error may account for a junction end that differs from germline. This chain connects TRBV28 to TRBJ2-2; tentatively, D is TRBD1 (6 bases). Germline V gives CDR1 MDHEN, CDR2 SYDVKM. This CDR3 spans 16 amino acids. CDR3 sequence reads: CAGSPAGAANTGELFF. The CDR3 DNA reads TGTGCCGGCAGTCCCGCAGGGGCAGCGAACACCGGGGAGCTGTTTTTT.

The genes are TRBV2 and TRBJ2-7; D not certain. Germline CDR1 and CDR2: SNHLY and FYNNEI. Trimming cost V 1 base and J 2 bases, with 3 bases left between them. The CDR3 loop spans 12 amino acids. The CDR3 loop reads CASSEVAYEQYF. The CDR3 DNA sequence: TGTGCCAGCAGTGAAGTAGCCTACGAGCAGTACTTC.

V gene TRBV4-1 combines with J gene TRBJ2-1, with 9 bases fitting TRBD2. J was trimmed by 3 bases and V by 0 bases; bases with no gene match: 9. The CDR3 runs to 18 residues. Germline V gives CDR1 MGHRA, CDR2 YSYEKL. CDR3 loop: CASSQDWSGGTLYNEQFF. DNA of the CDR3: TGCGCCAGCAGCCAAGATTGGAGCGGGGGGACCCTCTACAATGAGCAGTTCTTC.